Detailed here is one T cell receptor (beta chain). Its cognate antigen is unknown. Some clones are missing from TCRdb's copy, which holds only in-frame ones; the method was immunoSEQ multiplex PCR. The profile shows about 25,000 clones, around 96% of them singletons. This entry belongs to a study of graft-versus-host responses after intestinal transplantation. In the study overall: Uniformly, recipients were administered anti-thymocyte globulin induction with subsequent tacrolimus and steroids for three to four years. Study-wide results and caveats: Some patients had graft-donor T cell macrochimerism. In their allografts, the ratios of graft-versus-host to host-versus-graft T cell clones were high.

The CDR3 is 14 amino acids. Germline V gene data show CDR1 as SQVTM and CDR2 as ANQGSEA. V was pared by 5 bases and J by 4 bases, with 17 bases between. The V call is TRBV29-1, the J call TRBJ1-2; tentatively, D is TRBD1 (5 bases). The clonotype comes from a human patient who received an intestinal transplant, so some T cells may come from the graft donor. The sample consisted of PBMCs, taken nearly 31 days after intestinal transplant. The CDR3 DNA follows: TGCAGCGTTAGTTACCGGGACGGAACCTATGGCTACACCTTC. Translated, it gives CSVSYRDGTYGYTF.